These 11 T cell receptor beta chains were all obtained from the same sample, sequenced in a study of T cell responses to AZD1222 COVID-19 vaccine. Sequencing used immunoSEQ multiplex PCR; TCRdb keeps in-frame clones, though not all of them. The sample records tens of thousands of clones, under 90% being singletons. Here the sequenced sample was peripheral blood, taken on day 0 of AZD1222 vaccination. The receptors shown here come from an adult in good health.

The rearrangement uses TRBV5-4 and TRBJ2-1; 7 positions agree with TRBD2. This CDR3 spans 17 amino acids. In germline, CDR1 is SGHNT, CDR2 YYREEE (reference sequence). Losses at the gene ends were 4 bases for V and 1 base for J; bases not matched to a gene: 11. CDR3 residues: CASSPPKRGGSYNEQFF. The CDR3 DNA reads as TGTGCCAGCAGCCCCCCAAAGCGGGGAGGATCCTACAATGAGCAGTTCTTC.

The chain couples TRBV19 to TRBJ1-4, with a weak D call TRBD1 (6 bases). CDR1 and CDR2 from the germline V gene are LNHDA and SQIVND (reference sequence). Trimming took 5 bases from V and 8 from J, leaving 18 bases between them. The CDR3 runs 15 residues. The DNA of the CDR3 is TGTGCCAGTAGTTCGTGGACAGCGGGGGCGGAAAAACTGTTTTTT. Its protein product is CASSSWTAGAEKLFF.

The rearrangement joins TRBV24-1 to TRBJ1-5; 9 nucleotides match TRBD1. CDR3 length: 15 amino acids. Germline V CDR1 and CDR2: KGHDR, SFDVKD. Trimming cost V 4 bases and J 2 bases; bases outside gene matches: 2. CDR3 nucleotides: TGTGCCACCAGTGACCGGACAGGGGGCAATCAGCCCCAGCATTTT. It is translated as CATSDRTGGNQPQHF.

The chain links TRBV25-1 to TRBJ1-1, with TRBD1 as a possible D gene (5 bases). The germline V gene encodes CDR1 MGHDK and CDR2 SYGVNS. The CDR3 consists of 13 residues. Trimming took off 11 bases at V and 1 base at J, with 14 bases between the two ends. CDR3: CAARGPGNTEAFF. The CDR3 DNA is TGTGCCGCTCGGGGCCCTGGGAACACTGAAGCTTTCTTT.

The sample holds one count of this clone. V and J are TRBV27 and TRBJ1-2; D is possibly TRBD1 (5 bases). CDR1 and CDR2 (germline): MNHEY, SMNVEV (reference sequence). V lost 7 bases to trimming and J lost 7 bases, with 22 bases between them. CDR3 length: 15 amino acids. CDR3 in DNA: TGTGCCAGCAAACCTTCTGGGGCAGGGTCGGTTGGCTACACCTTC. Translating gives CASKPSGAGSVGYTF.

V gene TRBV5-1 combines with J gene TRBJ2-7; TRBD2 aligns across 8 bases. Germline-derived CDR1 and CDR2 are SGHRS and YFSETQ. There are 15 residues in the CDR3. The V gene end was trimmed by 2 bases and the J gene end by 5 bases; junction bases not matched to a gene: 9. This chain's CDR3 is CASSLSQTSVNEQYF. CDR3 nucleotides: TGCGCCAGCAGCTTAAGTCAGACTAGCGTCAACGAGCAGTACTTC.

The V and J genes are TRBV3-1 (or the pseudogene TRBV3-2) and TRBJ2-7; D tentatively fits TRBD1 or TRBD2 (5 bases each). This CDR3 comprises 14 residues. The germline V and J ends were trimmed by 4 bases and 0 bases, with 10 bases remaining between them. CDR1 and CDR2 (germline): LGHDT, YNNKEL (reference sequence). The CDR3 coding sequence is TGTGCCAGCAGCCCGAGGGGCTCCTCCTACGAGCAGTACTTC. Translated: CASSPRGSSYEQYF.

The chain recombines TRBV29-1 with TRBJ2-3; no clear D gene. From germline, CDR1 is SQVTM and CDR2 ANQGSEA. The CDR3 runs to 11 residues. The V end was cut by 6 bases, the J end by 4 bases, with 8 bases between. In DNA, the CDR3 is TGCAGCGTCTCGGATTCAGATACGCAGTATTTT. It is translated as CSVSDSDTQYF.

CDR3 nucleotide sequence: TGCGCCAGCAGTCCCGCTAGCGGGAGATTATACAATGAGCAGTTCTTC. Translation gives CASSPASGRLYNEQFF. The rearrangement joins TRBV4-1 to TRBJ2-1, with 10 bases that match TRBD2. The CDR3 length is 16 residues. CDR1 and CDR2 (germline): MGHRA, YSYEKL. V shed 6 bases, J shed 4 bases, and the junction held 9 bases outside the gene matches.

There are a few counts of this clone. The chain recombines TRBV30 with TRBJ2-7, with a possible D match to TRBD2 (6 bases). The length of the CDR3 is 12 residues. Germline V gene sequence: CDR1 GTSNPN, CDR2 SVGIG (reference sequence). V was trimmed by 0 bases and J by 6 bases, leaving 9 bases between them. The CDR3 reads CAWSVGGGEQYF. CDR3 nucleotides: TGTGCCTGGAGTGTCGGGGGAGGCGAGCAGTACTTC.

The chain has TRBV13 and TRBJ2-1; D remains ambiguous. V was trimmed by 3 bases and J by 9 bases, leaving 9 bases between them. CDR3 size: 12 residues. Germline V CDR1 and CDR2: PRHDT, FYEKMQ (reference sequence). The DNA of the CDR3 is TGTGCCAGCAGCTTGAGAGACGGTGAGCAGTTCTTC. Its translation: CASSLRDGEQFF.